This T cell receptor beta chain was sequenced in a study of T cells after yellow fever vaccination. This clonotype was recorded a few times. What it binds is unknown. TCRdb recomputed calls from the 5' RACE reads with MiXCR, one row per CDR3 protein. The table lists about 260,000 distinct CDR3 sequences, over 4.5% of them singletons. Germline V CDR1 and CDR2: LGHDT, YNNKEL (reference sequence). The V gene end was trimmed by 0 bases and the J gene end by 11 bases; junction bases not matched to a gene: 5. CDR3 size: 13 residues. The study's findings and limits: Weaker in magnitude, the secondary response showed a faster peak on day 5 versus 15.

This clonotype was obtained from a man between 18 and 35 years old who received the YFV17D yellow fever vaccine. This rearrangement joins TRBV3-1 to TRBJ1-1; 8 bases fit TRBD1. The sequenced sample was CD4+ T cells sorted from PBMCs, obtained on the day of the yellow fever booster vaccination. CDR3 DNA: TGTGCCAGCAGCCAAGAGCAGGGGGCTGGCGCTTTCTTT. It specifies CASSQEQGAGAFF.